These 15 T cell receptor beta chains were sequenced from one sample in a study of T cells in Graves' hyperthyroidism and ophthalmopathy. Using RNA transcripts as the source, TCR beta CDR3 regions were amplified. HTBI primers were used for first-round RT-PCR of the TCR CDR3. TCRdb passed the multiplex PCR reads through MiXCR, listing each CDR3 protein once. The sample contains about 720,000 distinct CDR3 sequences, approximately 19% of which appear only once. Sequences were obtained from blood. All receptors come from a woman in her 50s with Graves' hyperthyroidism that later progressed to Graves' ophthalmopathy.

In DNA form, the CDR3 reads TGTGCCAGCAGCCGAACGTCTACGGGGGGGCTAGCAGATACGCAGTATTTT. Translation: CASSRTSTGGLADTQYF. V gene TRBV14 combines with J gene TRBJ2-3; TRBD2 aligns across 8 bases. V lost 4 bases to trimming and J lost 4 bases; unmatched junction nucleotides: 13. CDR3 size: 17 residues. Germline V gene sequence: CDR1 SGHDN, CDR2 FVKESK.

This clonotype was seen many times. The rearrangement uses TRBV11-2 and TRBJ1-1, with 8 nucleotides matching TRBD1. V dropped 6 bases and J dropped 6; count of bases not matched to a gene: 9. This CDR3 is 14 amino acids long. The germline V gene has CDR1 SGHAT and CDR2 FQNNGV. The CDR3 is CASRGDRGSAEAFF. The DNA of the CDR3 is TGTGCCAGCAGGGGCGACAGGGGTTCGGCTGAAGCTTTCTTT. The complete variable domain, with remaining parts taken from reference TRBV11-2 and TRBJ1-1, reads EAGVAQSPRYKIIEKRQSVAFWCNPISGHATLYWYQQILGQGPKLLIQFQNNGVVDDSQLPKDRFSAERLKGVDSTLKIQPAKLEDSAVYLCASRGDRGSAEAFFGQGTRLTVV.

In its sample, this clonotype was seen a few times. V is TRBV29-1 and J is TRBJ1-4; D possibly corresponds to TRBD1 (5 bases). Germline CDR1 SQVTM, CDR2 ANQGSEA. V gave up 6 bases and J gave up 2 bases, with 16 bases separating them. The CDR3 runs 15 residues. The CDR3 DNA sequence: TGCAGCGTCCGAGGACGGGGGTCGACTAATGAAAAACTGTTTTTT. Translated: CSVRGRGSTNEKLFF.

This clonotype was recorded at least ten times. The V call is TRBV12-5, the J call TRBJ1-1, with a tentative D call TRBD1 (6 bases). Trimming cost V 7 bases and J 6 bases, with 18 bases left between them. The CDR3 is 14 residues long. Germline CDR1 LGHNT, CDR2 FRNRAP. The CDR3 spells CASAKGGGMAEAFF. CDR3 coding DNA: TGTGCTAGTGCCAAAGGGGGAGGCATGGCTGAAGCTTTCTTT. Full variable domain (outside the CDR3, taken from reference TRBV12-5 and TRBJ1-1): DARVTQTPRHKVTEMGQEVTMRCQPILGHNTVFWYRQTMMQGLELLAYFRNRAPLDDSGMPKDRFSAEMPDATLATLKIQPSEPRDSAVYFCASAKGGGMAEAFFGQGTRLTVV.

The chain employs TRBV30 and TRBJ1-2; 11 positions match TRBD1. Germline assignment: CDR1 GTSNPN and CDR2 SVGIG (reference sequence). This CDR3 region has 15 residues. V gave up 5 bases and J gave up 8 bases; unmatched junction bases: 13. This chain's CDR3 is CAWASLPGQGVGYTF. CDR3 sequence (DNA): TGTGCCTGGGCAAGCTTACCGGGACAGGGGGTGGGCTACACCTTC.

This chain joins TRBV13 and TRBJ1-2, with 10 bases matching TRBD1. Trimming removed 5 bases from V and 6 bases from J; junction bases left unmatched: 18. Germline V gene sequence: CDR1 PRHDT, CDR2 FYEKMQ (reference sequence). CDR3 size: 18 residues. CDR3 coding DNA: TGTGCCAGCAGCGCCTCCTTGGGTATGAGACAGGGGGCGGATGGCTACACCTTC. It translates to CASSASLGMRQGADGYTF.

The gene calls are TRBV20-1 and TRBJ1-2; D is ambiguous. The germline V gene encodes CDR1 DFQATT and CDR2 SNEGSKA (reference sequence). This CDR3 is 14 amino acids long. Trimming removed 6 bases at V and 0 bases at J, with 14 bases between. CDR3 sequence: CSASRQLTNYGYTF. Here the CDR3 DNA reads TGCAGTGCCAGCAGGCAGCTTACTAACTATGGCTACACCTTC.

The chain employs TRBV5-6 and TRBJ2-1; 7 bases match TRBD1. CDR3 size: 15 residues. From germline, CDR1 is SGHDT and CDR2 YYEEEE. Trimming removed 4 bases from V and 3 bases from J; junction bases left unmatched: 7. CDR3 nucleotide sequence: TGTGCCAGCAGCCGCGAACAGGGGATCTACAATGAGCAGTTCTTC. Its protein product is CASSREQGIYNEQFF.

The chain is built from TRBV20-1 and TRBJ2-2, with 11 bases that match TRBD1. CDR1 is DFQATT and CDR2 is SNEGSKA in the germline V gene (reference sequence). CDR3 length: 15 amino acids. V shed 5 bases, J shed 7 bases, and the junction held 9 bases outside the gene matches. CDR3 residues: CSALPDRGPVGELFF. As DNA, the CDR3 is TGCAGTGCTCTACCGGACAGGGGGCCGGTCGGGGAGCTGTTTTTT.

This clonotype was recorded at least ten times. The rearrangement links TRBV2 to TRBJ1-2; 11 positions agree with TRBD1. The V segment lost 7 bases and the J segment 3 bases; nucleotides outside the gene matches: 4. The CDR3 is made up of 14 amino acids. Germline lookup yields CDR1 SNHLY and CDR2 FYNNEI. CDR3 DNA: TGTGCCAGCATCCGGACAGGGGGCGACTATGGCTACACCTTC. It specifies CASIRTGGDYGYTF.

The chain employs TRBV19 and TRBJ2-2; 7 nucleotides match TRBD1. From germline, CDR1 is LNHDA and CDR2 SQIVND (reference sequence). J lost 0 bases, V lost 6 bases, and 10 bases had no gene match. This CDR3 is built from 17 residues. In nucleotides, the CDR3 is TGTGCCAGTAGCGTTTGGAGGACAGGAGCGAACACCGGGGAGCTGTTTTTT. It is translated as CASSVWRTGANTGELFF.

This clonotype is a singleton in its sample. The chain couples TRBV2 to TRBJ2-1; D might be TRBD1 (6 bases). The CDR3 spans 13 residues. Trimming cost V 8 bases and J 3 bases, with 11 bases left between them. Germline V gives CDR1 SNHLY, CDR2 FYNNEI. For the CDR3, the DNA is TGTGCCAGCGATCAGGGGATCTACAATGAGCAGTTCTTC. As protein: CASDQGIYNEQFF.

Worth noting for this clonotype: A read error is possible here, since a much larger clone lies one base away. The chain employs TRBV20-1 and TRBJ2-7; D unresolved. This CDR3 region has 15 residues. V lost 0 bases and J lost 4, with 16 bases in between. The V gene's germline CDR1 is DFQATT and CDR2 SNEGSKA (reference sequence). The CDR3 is CSARELQRLPYEQYF. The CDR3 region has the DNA TGCAGTGCTAGAGAACTACAGAGGTTACCATACGAGCAGTACTTC.

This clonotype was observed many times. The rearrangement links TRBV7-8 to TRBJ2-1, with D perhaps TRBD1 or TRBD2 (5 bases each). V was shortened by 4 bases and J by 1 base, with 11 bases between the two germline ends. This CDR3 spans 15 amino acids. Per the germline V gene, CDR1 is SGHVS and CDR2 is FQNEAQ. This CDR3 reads CASSSEGLSYNEQFF. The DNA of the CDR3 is TGTGCCAGCAGCTCCGAGGGGCTTTCCTACAATGAGCAGTTCTTC. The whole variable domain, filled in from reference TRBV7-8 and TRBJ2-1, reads GAGVSQSPRYKVAKRGQDVALRCDPISGHVSLFWYQQALGQGPEFLTYFQNEAQLDKSGLPSDRFFAERPEGSVSTLKIQRTQQEDSAVYLCASSSEGLSYNEQFFGPGTRLTVL.

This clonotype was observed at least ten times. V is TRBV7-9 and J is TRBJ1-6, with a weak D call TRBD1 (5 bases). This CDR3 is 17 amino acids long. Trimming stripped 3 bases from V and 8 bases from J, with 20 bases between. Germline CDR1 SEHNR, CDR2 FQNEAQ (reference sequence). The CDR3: CASSFRVGQGNYSPLHF. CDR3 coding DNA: TGTGCCAGCAGCTTCCGTGTCGGGCAGGGAAATTATTCACCCCTCCACTTT. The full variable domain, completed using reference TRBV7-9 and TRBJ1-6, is DTGVSQNPRHKITKRGQNVTFRCDPISEHNRLYWYRQTLGQGPEFLTYFQNEAQLEKSRLLSDRFSAERPKGSFSTLEIQRTEQGDSAMYLCASSFRVGQGNYSPLHFGNGTRLTVT.